The next 26 T cell receptor beta chains were all read from a single sample in a study of T cell responses to AZD1222 COVID-19 vaccine. The assay was immunoSEQ multiplex PCR, and TCRdb's table has in-frame clones only and misses some. The sample carries about 150,000 clones, about 91% recorded once. The material was peripheral blood, obtained on day 0 of AZD1222 vaccination. These receptors were collected from an adult in good health.

This clone has just one count. This rearrangement joins TRBV6-5 to TRBJ1-6, with D perhaps matching TRBD1 (5 bases). Germline loops: CDR1 MNHEY, CDR2 SVGAGI. This CDR3 region has 12 residues. Trimming took off 6 bases at V and 8 bases at J, with 8 bases between the two ends. The CDR3: CASRVRDSPLHF. The DNA for the CDR3 is TGTGCCAGCAGAGTCAGGGATTCACCCCTCCACTTT.

The rearrangement uses TRBV11-3 and TRBJ2-1; D remains ambiguous. The CDR3 runs 14 residues. V was cut by 3 bases and J by 1 base, with 7 bases left in between. Germline V gene data show CDR1 as SGHNT and CDR2 as YENEEA. The CDR3 DNA sequence: TGTGCCAGCAGCTTGGAGCCTTCCTACAATGAGCAGTTCTTC. It yields the protein CASSLEPSYNEQFF.

The chain couples TRBV11-2 to TRBJ2-2; D unresolved. Germline V gives CDR1 SGHAT, CDR2 FQNNGV. V was pared by 1 base and J by 5 bases, with 8 bases between. This CDR3 contains 14 residues. CDR3 coding DNA: TGTGCCAGCAGCTTAGTTCTGGGTACCGGGGAGCTGTTTTTT. Encoded protein: CASSLVLGTGELFF.

The chain joins TRBV5-1 to TRBJ2-7; maybe TRBD2 (5 bases). Germline V gives CDR1 SGHRS, CDR2 YFSETQ. This CDR3 region has 11 residues. With 8 bases removed from V and 3 bases from J, the gap between germline ends came to 9 bases. The CDR3 region has the DNA TGCGCCAGTTCACTAGACTACGAGCAGTACTTC. Protein product: CASSLDYEQYF.

The chain recombines TRBV28 with TRBJ2-7, with 7 bases matching TRBD1. CDR1 and CDR2 from the germline V gene are MDHEN and SYDVKM. J was trimmed by 7 bases and V by 5 bases; bases with no gene match: 11. This CDR3 has 14 amino acids. Here the CDR3 reads CASSQHPGGGEQYF. The CDR3 DNA reads as TGTGCCAGCAGTCAACATCCAGGGGGTGGTGAGCAGTACTTC.

This clone was picked up a small number of times. The V gene is TRBV3-1 (or the pseudogene TRBV3-2), the J gene TRBJ2-7; D ambiguous. The CDR3 runs to 13 residues. V was shortened by 4 bases and J by 5 bases, with 12 bases between the two germline ends. The germline gives CDR1 LGHDT, CDR2 YNNKEL (reference sequence). CDR3 region: CASSLPPEHEQYF. DNA of the CDR3: TGTGCCAGCAGCCTCCCCCCAGAGCACGAGCAGTACTTC.

The J gene is TRBJ2-7, the V gene TRBV5-5; 15 bases are shared with TRBD2. CDR1 SGHKS and CDR2 YYEKEE come from the germline V gene (reference sequence). After removal of 3 bases from V and 2 bases from J, the junction contained 6 bases not matched to a gene. The CDR3 length is 17 residues. The CDR3 sequence is CASSSGLAGGSPYEQYF. The CDR3 DNA is TGTGCCAGCAGCTCGGGACTAGCGGGGGGCAGCCCCTACGAGCAGTACTTC.

The chain carries TRBV5-1 and TRBJ1-1, with D unclear. The CDR3 consists of 10 residues. Trimming stripped 0 bases from V and 8 bases from J, with 2 bases between. The V gene's germline CDR1 is SGHRS and CDR2 YFSETQ. CDR3 amino acids: CASSLVEAFF. CDR3 nucleotides: TGCGCCAGCAGCTTGGTAGAAGCTTTCTTT. The full variable domain, completed using reference TRBV5-1 and TRBJ1-1, is KAGVTQTPRYLIKTRGQQVTLSCSPISGHRSVSWYQQTPGQGLQFLFEYFSETQRNKGNFPGRFSGRQFSNSRSEMNVSTLELGDSALYLCASSLVEAFFGQGTRLTVV.

J is TRBJ1-1 and V is TRBV14; D may be TRBD1 (5 bases). The V and J ends lost 0 bases and 6 bases respectively, with 17 bases between them. Germline V gene sequence: CDR1 SGHDN, CDR2 FVKESK. The CDR3 extends over 16 amino acids. CDR3 sequence: CASSQEVSSLGAEAFF. CDR3 coding DNA: TGTGCCAGCAGCCAAGAAGTATCGAGTTTGGGGGCTGAAGCTTTCTTT.

V is TRBV19 and J is TRBJ2-3; D is possibly TRBD2 (6 bases). V was pared by 4 bases and J by 0 bases, with 8 bases between. CDR3 length: 14 amino acids. Germline V lookup: CDR1 LNHDA, CDR2 SQIVND (reference sequence). The CDR3, as DNA: TGTGCCAGTAGTACCAGCGGGAGCACAGATACGCAGTATTTT. Residues: CASSTSGSTDTQYF.

This chain links TRBV13 with TRBJ1-6; no reliable D call. The CDR3 totals 13 residues. The V end lost 4 bases, the J end lost 10 bases, and 11 bases lay between the germline ends. Germline CDR1 is PRHDT and CDR2 is FYEKMQ (reference sequence). CDR3 sequence (DNA): TGTGCCAGCAGCTCGGCCTACCGATCACCCCTCCACTTT. Translated, it gives CASSSAYRSPLHF.

For the CDR3, the DNA is TGTGCCAGCAGTATCCCGGGACAGGGAGATGGCTACACCTTC. This codes for CASSIPGQGDGYTF. The chain carries TRBV27 and TRBJ1-2, with 9 bases fitting TRBD1. Germline lookup yields CDR1 MNHEY and CDR2 SMNVEV (reference sequence). The CDR3 length is 14 residues. V lost 5 bases, J lost 6 bases, and 7 bases stayed unmatched.

This clone was picked up one time. This sequence joins TRBV21-1 and TRBJ1-5. TRBV21-1 is deemed a pseudogene. The CDR3 length is 17 residues. The CDR3 sequence is CASTYSPGLYSNQPQHF. CDR3 sequence (DNA): TGTGCCAGCACCTACTCTCCAGGACTCTATAGCAATCAGCCCCAGCATTTT.

V gene TRBV10-1 combines with J gene TRBJ2-3; tentatively, D is TRBD2 (6 bases). CDR3 length: 15 residues. V was trimmed by 5 bases and J by 0 bases, leaving 12 bases between them. CDR1 is WNHNN, CDR2 SYGVQD, per germline (reference sequence). CDR3 region: CASSTSGGSTDTQYF. The CDR3, as DNA: TGCGCCAGCAGTACAAGCGGAGGGAGCACAGATACGCAGTATTTT.

The chain has TRBV2 and TRBJ2-3; weak D call: TRBD2 (5 bases). V was cut by 10 bases and J by 10 bases, with 18 bases left in between. CDR3 length equals 12 residues. From germline, CDR1 is SNHLY and CDR2 FYNNEI. The CDR3 reads CATRRTGDPQYF. Here the CDR3 DNA reads TGTGCCACCCGTCGGACTGGGGATCCGCAGTATTTT.

The chain employs TRBV30 and TRBJ1-5; 7 bases match TRBD1. This CDR3 comprises 13 residues. V gave up 4 bases and J gave up 5 bases; unmatched junction bases: 5. The germline V gene has CDR1 GTSNPN and CDR2 SVGIG (reference sequence). The CDR3 nucleotides read TGTGCCTGGACCCACAGGGGCGATCAGCCCCAGCATTTT. Residues: CAWTHRGDQPQHF.

The V call is TRBV28, the J call TRBJ2-3; 8 bases fit TRBD1. Trimming cost V 6 bases and J 2 bases; bases outside gene matches: 7. The V gene's germline CDR1 is MDHEN and CDR2 SYDVKM. This CDR3 region has 15 residues. CDR3 residues: CASSVTGAVTDTQYF. CDR3 sequence (DNA): TGTGCCAGCAGCGTGACAGGGGCCGTCACAGATACGCAGTATTTT. Variable domain in full (rest from reference TRBV28 and TRBJ2-3): DVKVTQSSRYLVKRTGEKVFLECVQDMDHENMFWYRQDPGLGLRLIYFSYDVKMKEKGDIPEGYSVSREKKERFSLILESASTNQTSMYLCASSVTGAVTDTQYFGPGTRLTVL.

This chain joins TRBV15 and TRBJ1-2; D not certain. The CDR3 runs 11 residues. V shed 5 bases and J shed 8 bases, with 9 bases lying between them. CDR1 is LNHNV, CDR2 YYDKDF, per germline (reference sequence). CDR3 residues: CATSGLSGYTF. The CDR3, as DNA: TGTGCCACCAGCGGACTGAGCGGCTACACCTTC.

To note about this clone: No DNA is shown, since the ends of the CDR3 on it are uncertain; the CDR3 is the one TCRdb lists. J is TRBJ2-1 and V is TRBV6-5; the table's D call, TRBD2, has no DNA check behind it. The germline CDR1 and CDR2 sequences are MNHEY and SVGAGI. The CDR3 is 12 amino acids in total, end residues counted. CDR3 residues: CASSSSDWSWFF.

The chain links TRBV24-1 to TRBJ1-6; 7 bases line up with TRBD1. From germline, CDR1 is KGHDR and CDR2 SFDVKD. CDR3 length: 15 residues. Trimming took 6 bases from V and 9 from J; bases not matched to a gene: 10. The CDR3 DNA reads TGTGCCACCAGTTCCCGACAGGGCGGGCGTTCACCCCTCCACTTT. This translates into CATSSRQGGRSPLHF.

The chain uses TRBV7-2 and TRBJ1-2, with TRBD1 matching over 8 bases. V shed 2 bases, J shed 4 bases, and the junction held 3 bases outside the gene matches. The CDR3 loop spans 14 amino acids. Germline V CDR1 and CDR2: SGHTA, FQGNSA. CDR3 bases: TGTGCCAGCAGCTTATCAGACAGGGGCTATGGCTACACCTTC. Its translation: CASSLSDRGYGYTF.

This clone was counted a few times. The sample contains more than one DNA sequence encoding this CDR3. V is TRBV6-4 and J is TRBJ2-3; TRBD2 matches 12 bases. This CDR3 has 15 amino acids. V dropped 3 bases and J dropped 3; count of bases not matched to a gene: 1. Germline values: CDR1 MRHNA, CDR2 SNTAGT. CDR3 DNA sequence: TGTGCCAGCAGTGAAACTAGCGGGGGGACAGATACGCAGTATTTT. Its protein is CASSETSGGTDTQYF.

The chain uses TRBV6-1 and TRBJ1-5; D perhaps matches TRBD1 (5 bases). Between the trimmed V and J ends, which lost 2 bases and 1 base, there was a span of 9 bases. Per the germline V gene, CDR1 is MNHNS and CDR2 is SASEGT. The CDR3 contains 15 residues. The CDR3 nucleotides read TGTGCCAGCAGTGAAACGGGACTGAGCAATCAGCCCCAGCATTTT. It specifies CASSETGLSNQPQHF.

The chain uses TRBV7-2 and TRBJ2-6; possible D gene TRBD1, 5 bases. This CDR3 spans 15 amino acids. The V gene lost 5 bases and the J gene lost 4 bases, with 12 bases spanning the gap. CDR1 is SGHTA and CDR2 is FQGNSA in the germline V gene. The CDR3 sequence is CASSARGWGANVLTF. The CDR3 DNA reads as TGTGCCAGCAGCGCTAGGGGATGGGGGGCCAACGTCCTGACTTTC.

The J gene is TRBJ1-2, the V gene TRBV11-2; D is possibly TRBD1 (6 bases). The CDR3 length is 12 residues. CDR1 is SGHAT, CDR2 FQNNGV, per germline. V lost 6 bases to trimming and J lost 3 bases, with 8 bases between them. The CDR3 nucleotides read TGTGCCAGCAGAGGACAGCACTATGGCTACACCTTC. This encodes CASRGQHYGYTF.

The count of this clone is one. The chain employs TRBV15 and TRBJ2-2; 8 nucleotides line up with TRBD1. The V gene's germline CDR1 is LNHNV and CDR2 YYDKDF (reference sequence). J lost 1 base, V lost 2 bases, and 12 bases had no gene match. The CDR3 totals 19 residues. The CDR3 nucleotides read TGTGCCACCAGCAGACTCGGCCTAACGACAGGGGTGAACACCGGGGAGCTGTTTTTT. Protein product: CATSRLGLTTGVNTGELFF.